These T cell receptor beta chains were read from a single sample in a study of early T cells in non-severe SARS-CoV-2 infection. TCRdb ran MiXCR on the 5' RACE reads and lists one entry per CDR3 protein. The data show roughly 55,000 distinct CDR3 sequences, about 6.2% seen once. Sample: whole blood. These receptor sequences come from an adult who was a healthcare worker with PCR-confirmed SARS-CoV-2 infection or an uninfected control (not recorded which). Each CDR3 is given with its conserved first and last residue. The D gene is left open where the match is weak. Part of the rows lack a size; the others show once, few, many or a class for expanded clones.

d_call clone_size j_call v_call cdr3_nt cdr3_aa
TRBD1 NA TRBJ1-1 TRBV12-3/TRBV12-4 TGTGCCAGCAGCCTCGGACAGGCTAACACTGAAGCTTTCTTT CASSLGQANTEAFF
NA many TRBJ2-3 TRBV13 TGTGCCAGCAGCTTACCCTACACAGATACGCAGTATTTT CASSLPYTDTQYF
TRBD1 NA TRBJ2-1 TRBV6-6 TGTGCCAGCAGTCCTCCCCAGGGGGTCACGGTGTTCTTC CASSPPQGVTVFF
NA many TRBJ2-7 TRBV19 TGTGCCAGTAGTATAGATCGGGTCGGCGGCATCCACGAGCAGTACTTC CASSIDRVGGIHEQYF
NA NA TRBJ1-1 TRBV6-2/TRBV6-3 TGTGCCAGCAGTTACATCGTTGGCAGAACTGAAGCTTTCTTT CASSYIVGRTEAFF
NA few TRBJ2-5 TRBV18 TGTGCCAGCTCACCCGGGTCTAGAAAAGAGACCCAGTACTTC CASSPGSRKETQYF
NA medium-sized TRBJ1-2 TRBV29-1 TGCAGCGTTGAAGATTTGGGTCCTGGCTACACCTTC CSVEDLGPGYTF
TRBD1 many TRBJ1-1 TRBV20-1 TGCAGTGCTGCAGGGGGCCCCAACACTGAAGCTTTCTTT CSAAGGPNTEAFF
NA few TRBJ1-5 TRBV3-1 TGTGCCAGCAGCCAACGGCCTAGCAATCAGCCCCAGCATTTT CASSQRPSNQPQHF
TRBD1 NA TRBJ1-1 TRBV20-1 TGCAGTGCATTCACAGGGGTGGACACTGAAGCTTTCTTT CSAFTGVDTEAFF
NA many TRBJ2-2 TRBV6-1 TGTGCCAGCAGTGAAGCGGTGGTGCCCGGGGAGCTGTTTTTT CASSEAVVPGELFF
TRBD2 many TRBJ2-7 TRBV2 TGTGCCAGCAGTCCCTACCCGCGACTAGCGGAAACCTACGAGCAGTACTTC CASSPYPRLAETYEQYF
TRBD2 NA TRBJ2-3 TRBV5-1 TGCGCCAGCAGCCAAAGCGGGGGTCGGACAGATACGCAGTATTTT CASSQSGGRTDTQYF
NA once TRBJ1-3 TRBV3-1 TGTGCCAGCAGCCAAGCATGGAGCTCTGGAAACACCATATATTTT CASSQAWSSGNTIYF
TRBD1 NA TRBJ2-7 TRBV7-9 TGTGCCAGCACCCAGGGGGCGGGCTACGAGCAGTACTTC CASTQGAGYEQYF
TRBD1 many TRBJ2-2 TRBV7-8 TGTGCCAGCAGCTTTACAGGGGGCACCGGGGAGCTGTTTTTT CASSFTGGTGELFF
NA many TRBJ2-3 TRBV5-1 TGCGCCAGCAGCCAGGACGTCGATACGCAGTATTTT CASSQDVDTQYF
NA many TRBJ2-3 TRBV12-3/TRBV12-4 TGTGCCTCCCTAGGGCACGGGGGCCGGAATACGCAGTATTTT CASLGHGGRNTQYF
NA NA TRBJ1-2 TRBV7-8 TGTGCCAGCAGTTTTTCGACACCCGCTAACTATGGCTACACCTTC CASSFSTPANYGYTF
TRBD2 many TRBJ2-5 TRBV6-6 TGTGCCAGCAGTTACTTTGGAAGGACTAGCGGAGAGACCCAGTACTTC CASSYFGRTSGETQYF
NA many TRBJ2-3 TRBV10-2 TGCGCCACCTTTACAGATACGCAGTATTTT CATFTDTQYF
NA NA TRBJ1-2 TRBV7-2 TGTGCCAGCAGCTCCCCCGGGGCGAACTATGGCTACACCTTC CASSSPGANYGYTF
NA many TRBJ2-5 TRBV18 TGTGCCAGCTCACTGGCCGAAGGGACCCAGTACTTC CASSLAEGTQYF
NA many TRBJ2-3 TRBV20-1 TGCAGCGTCGGTGCGAGTGCAGATACGCAGTATTTT CSVGASADTQYF
NA NA TRBJ1-5 TRBV7-2 TGTGCCAGCAGCTCCCTAGGGATTCAGCCCCAGCATTTT CASSSLGIQPQHF
TRBD1 NA TRBJ2-1 TRBV9 TGTGCCAGCAGCGTCCGGACAGGGATGAATGAGCAGTTCTTC CASSVRTGMNEQFF
NA many TRBJ1-3 TRBV4-3 TGCGCCAGCAGCCAAGGCCGGTCGGCCGGAAACACCATATATTTT CASSQGRSAGNTIYF
NA few TRBJ2-7 TRBV5-1 TGCGCCAGCAGCTTGGTTCAGGGGCATGGCGAGCAGTACTTC CASSLVQGHGEQYF
TRBD1 few TRBJ1-1 TRBV5-4 TGTGCCAGCAGCCCCCCACCGACAGGGGGCCTCCCTCAACGCGCCCCTGAAGCTTTCTTT CASSPPPTGGLPQRAPEAFF
NA many TRBJ1-5 TRBV6-6 TGTGCCAGCAGTTACGACAGGCCGAGCAATCAGCCCCAGCATTTT CASSYDRPSNQPQHF
NA NA TRBJ2-6 TRBV29-1 TGCAGCGTTGACTCTGGCTCTGGGGCCAACGTCCTGACTTTC CSVDSGSGANVLTF
NA many TRBJ2-1 TRBV6-4 TGTGCCAGCAGTGACTCGAAGTCCGGTGAGCAGTTCTTC CASSDSKSGEQFF
NA many TRBJ1-4 TRBV5-1 TGCGCCAGCAGCTTGGACGCCAGCGATGAAAAACTGTTTTTT CASSLDASDEKLFF
TRBD2 many TRBJ2-1 TRBV7-6 TGTGCCAGCAGCCCAACCGGGACTAGCATTTTTGAGCAGTTCTTC CASSPTGTSIFEQFF
NA few TRBJ2-1 TRBV11-2 TGTGCCAGCAGCTCGCGAGTTGAGCAGTTCTTC CASSSRVEQFF
TRBD1 NA TRBJ2-5 TRBV20-1 TGCAGTGCTAGTATCGGACAGGGGGTCCGGGAGACCCAGTACTTC CSASIGQGVRETQYF
TRBD2 NA TRBJ2-1 TRBV6-2/TRBV6-3 TGTGCCAGCAGGCTGGGACTAGCGGGGTACAATGAGCAGTTCTTC CASRLGLAGYNEQFF
TRBD2 few TRBJ2-1 TRBV20-1 TGCAGTGCTAGAGATCTCCTAGCGGGGGATTACAATGAGCAGTTCTTC CSARDLLAGDYNEQFF
NA NA TRBJ2-1 TRBV29-1 TGCAGCGTAGAACTCGGAGGGAATGAGCAGTTCTTC CSVELGGNEQFF
NA many TRBJ1-1 TRBV3-1 TGTGCCAGCAGCCAAGGCATCCCGGTCACTGAAGCTTTCTTT CASSQGIPVTEAFF
NA few TRBJ1-2 TRBV6-5 TGTGCCAGCAGTTACTCATTCGGCGGCCGAGCTAACTATGGCTACACCTTC CASSYSFGGRANYGYTF
NA many TRBJ1-1 TRBV30 TGTGCCTGGAGTGTGGGTCAAGGGTCTGAAGCTTTCTTT CAWSVGQGSEAFF
NA many TRBJ1-1 TRBV7-6 TGTGCCAGCAGTCATCCCTCCGAGACAGCGAACACTGAAGCTTTCTTT CASSHPSETANTEAFF
TRBD1 many TRBJ1-3 TRBV10-1 TGCGCCAGCAGTGAGTCCGGACAGGGGCCTGGAAACACCATATATTTT CASSESGQGPGNTIYF
NA many TRBJ2-2 TRBV7-2 TGTGCCAGCAGTCAATCGGGGCGCCTGAACACCGGGGAGCTGTTTTTT CASSQSGRLNTGELFF